The next 31 T cell receptor beta chains were all read from a single sample in a study of CD8 T cells in Susac syndrome. Random hexamers primed reverse transcription of 0.5 to 1 ug RNA. A single record per CDR3 protein comes from TCRdb applying MiXCR to the immunoSEQ multiplex PCR reads. The data show approximately 140,000 distinct CDR3 sequences, roughly 80% seen once. Sequences were obtained from CD8+ T cells from PBMCs. The receptors shown here come from a human donor with multiple sclerosis.

The J gene is TRBJ2-3, the V gene TRBV7-3, with TRBD1 as a possible D gene (7 bases). The CDR3 contains 14 residues. V was pared by 2 bases and J by 6 bases, with 12 bases between. Per the germline V gene, CDR1 is SGHTA and CDR2 is FQGTGA. The CDR3 sequence is CASSLSGGIDTQYF. The DNA for the CDR3 is TGTGCCAGCAGCTTATCAGGGGGGATCGATACGCAGTATTTT.

The CDR3 region is CASSDVSNTGELFF. CDR3 in DNA: TGTGCCAGCAGTGATGTTTCGAACACCGGGGAGCTGTTTTTT. J is TRBJ2-2 and V is TRBV12-3 or TRBV12-4; no clear D. The CDR3 length is 14 residues. V was pared by 5 bases and J by 0 bases, with 7 bases between.

The chain recombines TRBV5-1 with TRBJ2-7, with TRBD1 as a possible D gene (6 bases). The CDR3 spans 14 residues. CDR1 and CDR2 from the germline V gene are SGHRS and YFSETQ. Trimming took 2 bases from V and 7 from J, leaving 16 bases between them. Here the CDR3 DNA reads TGCGCCAGCAGCTTCCGGGACACGTCCCGGGAGCAGTACTTC. This codes for CASSFRDTSREQYF. The whole variable domain, remainder taken from reference TRBV5-1 and TRBJ2-7, is KAGVTQTPRYLIKTRGQQVTLSCSPISGHRSVSWYQQTPGQGLQFLFEYFSETQRNKGNFPGRFSGRQFSNSRSEMNVSTLELGDSALYLCASSFRDTSREQYFGPGTRLTVT.

The J gene is TRBJ1-1, the V gene TRBV18, with D perhaps TRBD1 (5 bases). CDR1 is KGHSH, CDR2 LQKENI, per germline. V lost 3 bases to trimming and J lost 6 bases, with 14 bases between them. The CDR3 loop spans 14 amino acids. The CDR3 is CASSPGGVIAEAFF. The CDR3 bases are TGTGCCAGCTCACCTGGGGGGGTGATCGCTGAAGCTTTCTTT. The whole variable domain, filled in from reference TRBV18 and TRBJ1-1, reads NAGVMQNPRHLVRRRGQEARLRCSPMKGHSHVYWYRQLPEEGLKFMVYLQKENIIDESGMPKERFSAEFPKEGPSILRIQQVVRGDSAAYFCASSPGGVIAEAFFGQGTRLTVV.

V usage is TRBV7-6 and J usage is TRBJ2-5; weak D call: TRBD2 (7 bases). Germline V gene lookup returns CDR1 SGHVS and CDR2 FNYEAQ. The CDR3 covers 15 residues. V lost 4 bases to trimming and J lost 3 bases, with 15 bases between them. CDR3 region: CASSSSGTPKETQYF. The DNA of the CDR3 is TGTGCCAGCAGCTCAAGCGGGACACCTAAAGAGACCCAGTACTTC.

This chain connects TRBV5-4 to TRBJ1-5; 9 bases are shared with TRBD1. Per the germline V gene, CDR1 is SGHNT and CDR2 is YYREEE (reference sequence). V lost 4 bases, J lost 3 bases, and 8 bases stayed unmatched. This CDR3 comprises 16 residues. The CDR3 region has the DNA TGTGCCAGCAGCCTCCAGACAGGGGGTAACAATCAGCCCCAGCATTTT. It specifies CASSLQTGGNNQPQHF.

This sequence joins TRBV5-1 and TRBJ2-3, with D hard to call. There are 15 residues in the CDR3. Germline CDR1 reads SGHRS; CDR2 reads YFSETQ. The V end lost 0 bases, the J end lost 2 bases, and 10 bases lay between the germline ends. The CDR3 bases are TGCGCCAGCAGCTTGGGGTTTCGAGCCACAGATACGCAGTATTTT. Its translation is CASSLGFRATDTQYF. Full variable domain (outside the CDR3, taken from reference TRBV5-1 and TRBJ2-3): KAGVTQTPRYLIKTRGQQVTLSCSPISGHRSVSWYQQTPGQGLQFLFEYFSETQRNKGNFPGRFSGRQFSNSRSEMNVSTLELGDSALYLCASSLGFRATDTQYFGPGTRLTVL.

The V call is TRBV28, the J call TRBJ2-5; D is unresolved. Looked up from germline, CDR1 is MDHEN and CDR2 is SYDVKM. The V end lost 5 bases, the J end lost 1 base, and 11 bases lay between the germline ends. The CDR3 has 14 residues. Here the CDR3 reads CASSTSRIQETQYF. The DNA of the CDR3 is TGTGCCAGCAGTACCAGCCGAATCCAAGAGACCCAGTACTTC.

The genes are TRBV9 and TRBJ1-1; D not certain. In germline, CDR1 is SGDLS, CDR2 YYNGEE. The V end lost 0 bases, the J end lost 5 bases, and 8 bases lay between the germline ends. The CDR3 has 13 residues. The CDR3 sequence is CASSVAPLTEAFF. CDR3 coding DNA: TGTGCCAGCAGCGTAGCCCCCTTGACTGAAGCTTTCTTT. The full variable domain, with the rest looked up from reference TRBV9 and TRBJ1-1, is DSGVTQTPKHLITATGQRVTLRCSPRSGDLSVYWYQQSLDQGLQFLIQYYNGEERAKGNILERFSAQQFPDLHSELNLSSLELGDSALYFCASSVAPLTEAFFGQGTRLTVV.

On this clonotype itself: One junction end disagrees with the germline gene, perhaps due to a read error. Here the CDR3 reads CSARAEGAYTQYF. Written as DNA, the CDR3 is TGCAGTGCAAGAGCGGAGGGGGCCTATACGCAGTATTTT. V and J are TRBV20-1 and TRBJ2-3; maybe TRBD1 (7 bases). This CDR3 has 13 residues. Germline lookup yields CDR1 DFQATT and CDR2 SNEGSKA (reference sequence).

This chain uses TRBV27 with TRBJ2-1; TRBD2 might be the D (6 bases). Germline V gene sequence: CDR1 MNHEY, CDR2 SMNVEV (reference sequence). Deletions cut 3 bases from V and 6 bases from J, with 12 bases between. The CDR3 spans 14 residues. CDR3 protein: CASSFKGLTNEQFF. CDR3 coding DNA: TGTGCCAGCAGTTTCAAGGGACTGACCAATGAGCAGTTCTTC.

The chain carries TRBV27 and TRBJ1-1, with D perhaps matching TRBD1 (5 bases). V lost 1 base and J 0 bases, leaving 9 bases between the germline ends. CDR3 size: 15 residues. Germline assignment: CDR1 MNHEY and CDR2 SMNVEV (reference sequence). CDR3: CASSLWGAMNTEAFF. CDR3 nucleotides: TGTGCCAGCAGTTTATGGGGCGCTATGAACACTGAAGCTTTCTTT.

CDR3 region: CASSRGPRTSFEQFF. CDR3 coding DNA: TGTGCCAGCAGCCGGGGACCCAGGACGTCTTTTGAGCAGTTCTTC. The rearrangement joins TRBV7-9 to TRBJ2-1; either TRBD1 or TRBD2 may supply D (5 bases each). This CDR3 region has 15 residues. Germline loops: CDR1 SEHNR, CDR2 FQNEAQ (reference sequence). V gave up 5 bases and J gave up 9 bases, with 20 bases separating them. The variable domain in full, with the rest retrieved from reference TRBV7-9 and TRBJ2-1, is DTGVSQNPRHKITKRGQNVTFRCDPISEHNRLYWYRQTLGQGPEFLTYFQNEAQLEKSRLLSDRFSAERPKGSFSTLEIQRTEQGDSAMYLCASSRGPRTSFEQFFGPGTRLTVL.

This clonotype was recorded only once. The V call is TRBV9, the J call TRBJ2-5; no firm D call. Germline V gene lookup returns CDR1 SGDLS and CDR2 YYNGEE. The ends were cut back, 0 bases at V and 5 bases at J, with 8 bases in the middle. The CDR3 extends over 13 amino acids. The CDR3 DNA is TGTGCCAGCAGCGTAGATAGTGCGGAGACCCAGTACTTC. Translated, it gives CASSVDSAETQYF.

On this clonotype itself: It may be a read error: a sequence one base away is much more abundant. This chain links TRBV19 with TRBJ1-5; a weak D match, TRBD1 (5 bases). CDR3 size: 16 residues. Germline V lookup: CDR1 LNHDA, CDR2 SQIVND (reference sequence). The germline V and J ends were trimmed by 2 bases and 10 bases, with 21 bases remaining between them. CDR3: CASSIYVAGLIHPQHF. The CDR3 DNA is TGTGCCAGTAGTATATATGTGGCAGGGCTGATTCACCCCCAGCATTTT.

This sequence joins TRBV24-1 and TRBJ1-2; 9 bases match TRBD1. The CDR3 is made up of 17 amino acids. J gave up 3 bases and V 3 bases, and 10 bases lay outside the gene matches. In germline, CDR1 is KGHDR, CDR2 SFDVKD. CDR3 DNA: TGTGCCACCAGTGATCCCGGGACAGGGTTGGCTGACTATGGCTACACCTTC. Translated: CATSDPGTGLADYGYTF.

This chain links TRBV30 with TRBJ1-4; D is perhaps TRBD1 (5 bases). This CDR3 comprises 14 residues. V lost 1 base, J lost 12 bases, and 18 bases lay in between. Germline V CDR1 and CDR2: GTSNPN, SVGIG (reference sequence). The CDR3 DNA reads as TGTGCCTGGAGTGGAGAACCTCGGGGGTCGGAACTGTTTTTT. This codes for CAWSGEPRGSELFF. Full variable domain (rest looked up from reference TRBV30 and TRBJ1-4): SQTIHQWPATLVQPVGSPLSLECTVEGTSNPNLYWYRQAAGRGLQLLFYSVGIGQISSEVPQNLSASRPQDRQFILSSKKLLLSDSGFYLCAWSGEPRGSELFFGSGTQLSVL.

This clonotype was seen more than once but under ten times. The genes are TRBV19 and TRBJ2-7, with D unresolved. There are 14 residues in the CDR3. The V and J ends lost 1 base and 3 bases respectively, with 10 bases between them. Germline-derived CDR1 and CDR2 are LNHDA and SQIVND (reference sequence). CDR3 amino acids: CASSIAPHGYEQYF. In nucleotides, the CDR3 is TGTGCCAGTAGTATAGCTCCCCATGGCTACGAGCAGTACTTC.

The chain recombines TRBV5-6 with TRBJ1-5; 9 nucleotides agree with TRBD1. After removal of 0 bases from V and 5 bases from J, the junction contained 3 bases not matched to a gene. The CDR3 has 15 amino acids. Germline V gene data show CDR1 as SGHDT and CDR2 as YYEEEE. CDR3 region: CASSLGQGVDQPQHF. Here the CDR3 DNA reads TGTGCCAGCAGCTTGGGACAGGGGGTCGATCAGCCCCAGCATTTT.

This sequence joins TRBV9 and TRBJ2-1; D might be TRBD2 (6 bases). Germline values: CDR1 SGDLS, CDR2 YYNGEE. This CDR3 has 15 amino acids. V was pared by 3 bases and J by 0 bases, with 10 bases between. CDR3 region: CASSDRDSSYNEQFF. CDR3 bases: TGTGCCAGCAGCGACCGGGACTCCTCCTACAATGAGCAGTTCTTC.

The chain's CDR3 is CATSDSGGVNEQFF. The CDR3 nucleotides read TGTGCCACCAGTGATTCGGGGGGCGTTAATGAGCAGTTCTTC. The chain employs TRBV24-1 and TRBJ2-1; tentative D call: TRBD2 (7 bases). Looked up from germline, CDR1 is KGHDR and CDR2 is SFDVKD. V lost 2 bases and J lost 7, with 11 bases in between. The CDR3 runs to 14 residues.

This rearrangement joins TRBV27 to TRBJ1-5, with D hard to call. Germline values: CDR1 MNHEY, CDR2 SMNVEV (reference sequence). CDR3 length equals 13 residues. Trimming pared 5 bases from V and 3 bases from J, leaving 8 bases between. CDR3: CASSPSNNQPQHF. The CDR3, as DNA: TGTGCCAGCAGTCCATCAAACAATCAGCCCCAGCATTTT.

The chain is built from TRBV4-1 and TRBJ2-1; 9 nucleotides line up with TRBD1. Trimming cost V 4 bases and J 5 bases; bases outside gene matches: 9. Germline CDR1 reads MGHRA; CDR2 reads YSYEKL. The CDR3 extends over 16 amino acids. CDR3 sequence: CASSRATGGLHNEQFF. The CDR3 DNA reads as TGCGCCAGCAGCCGAGCGACAGGGGGTCTCCACAATGAGCAGTTCTTC.

The gene calls are TRBV4-1 and TRBJ2-3, with 7 bases aligning to TRBD1. Germline V gives CDR1 MGHRA, CDR2 YSYEKL. The J segment lost 2 bases and the V segment lost 2 bases, leaving 4 bases of the junction unmatched. This CDR3 is 15 amino acids long. Written as DNA, the CDR3 is TGCGCCAGCAGCCAAACAAGGGGGCCCACAGATACGCAGTATTTT. Residues: CASSQTRGPTDTQYF.

The chain uses TRBV19 and TRBJ2-1, with TRBD1 as a possible D gene (6 bases). Germline V CDR1 and CDR2: LNHDA, SQIVND (reference sequence). This CDR3 has 14 residues. Trimming left V 3 bases short and J 10 bases short, with 16 bases between. This chain's CDR3 is CASSIPADSGEQFF. In DNA form, the CDR3 reads TGTGCCAGTAGTATTCCGGCGGACAGTGGGGAGCAGTTCTTC.

The V and J genes are TRBV12-3 or TRBV12-4 and TRBJ2-3; D may correspond to TRBD1 or TRBD2 (6 bases each). The CDR3 contains 15 residues. Trimming pared 1 base from V and 3 bases from J, leaving 11 bases between. The CDR3 sequence: CASSLEGGGTDTQYF. The DNA for the CDR3 is TGTGCCAGCAGTTTAGAAGGAGGGGGAACAGATACGCAGTATTTT.

The rearrangement links TRBV20-1 to TRBJ2-2, with D uncertain. This CDR3 contains 12 residues. The germline gives CDR1 DFQATT, CDR2 SNEGSKA (reference sequence). V was trimmed by 5 bases and J by 5 bases, leaving 9 bases between them. Here the CDR3 reads CSAPHQTGELFF. In nucleotides, the CDR3 is TGCAGTGCTCCTCACCAGACCGGGGAGCTGTTTTTT.

V and J are TRBV19 and TRBJ1-5; D may be TRBD1 (5 bases). The germline gives CDR1 LNHDA, CDR2 SQIVND (reference sequence). Trimming took 7 bases from V and 2 from J, leaving 15 bases between them. The CDR3 contains 15 residues. The CDR3 nucleotides are TGTGCCAGTACCCTGGGGGGAAGGGGCAATCAGCCCCAGCATTTT. It yields the protein CASTLGGRGNQPQHF.

The chain joins TRBV24-1 to TRBJ2-6, with 8 bases that match TRBD1. In germline, CDR1 is KGHDR, CDR2 SFDVKD. This CDR3 contains 22 residues. Trimming at V came to 3 bases and at J to 0 bases, leaving 18 bases not matched to a gene. The CDR3 region has the DNA TGTGCCACCAGTGATCCGAAGAAGTTGGGACAGGAAGGCTACTCTGGGGCCAACGTCCTGACTTTC. Protein sequence: CATSDPKKLGQEGYSGANVLTF.

The V and J genes are TRBV5-6 and TRBJ2-1; D possibly uses TRBD1 or TRBD2 (6 bases each). Germline assignment: CDR1 SGHDT and CDR2 YYEEEE. The CDR3 loop spans 16 amino acids. V was trimmed by 2 bases and J by 6 bases, leaving 18 bases between them. The CDR3 region has the DNA TGTGCCAGCAGCTTATGGGGGGCTCTTTTGGGCAATGAGCAGTTCTTC. Translated: CASSLWGALLGNEQFF.

The sample holds a few counts of this clonotype. This chain links TRBV29-1 with TRBJ1-1; D unclear. V gave up 1 base and J gave up 0 bases, with 3 bases separating them. CDR3 length: 12 residues. The V gene's germline CDR1 is SQVTM and CDR2 ANQGSEA. The CDR3 region is CSVEGLNTEAFF. In DNA form, the CDR3 reads TGCAGCGTTGAAGGTTTGAACACTGAAGCTTTCTTT.